This TCR beta chain appears in the sequencing data of a study of shared clonotypes between healthy human individuals. CD8 cells classed as naive were CD45RO-negative and positively selected for CCR7, excluding terminally differentiated effector memory CD45RA+ cells. Assay: immunoSEQ multiplex PCR; the TCRdb copy retains only in-frame clones and omits some. The data contain about 2.1 million clones, around 93% of them singletons. Sequencing was performed on naive CD8+ T cells from PBMCs. This TCR was sampled from a young man in good health. Some clones in this sample may be carry-over from other donors' samples.

As DNA, the CDR3 is TGCGCCAGCAGCTTGGATGGTAGCGCCCGCTCCTACAATGAGCAGTTCTTC. Amino acid sequence: CASSLDGSARSYNEQFF. The V gene is TRBV5-1, the J gene TRBJ2-1; tentatively, D is TRBD2 (5 bases). The CDR3 is 17 amino acids. CDR1 and CDR2 from the germline V gene are SGHRS and YFSETQ. V was pared by 0 bases and J by 0 bases, with 13 bases between.